This T cell receptor (beta chain) was found in a study of shared clonotypes between healthy human individuals. V lost 7 bases to trimming and J lost 1 base, with 16 bases between them. The CDR3 covers 15 residues. Germline V gene lookup returns CDR1 MGHDK and CDR2 SYGVNS. TCRdb's table, derived via immunoSEQ multiplex PCR, lists solely in-frame clones and lacks some. Of around 750,000 clones listed, approximately 79% were seen once; the top ten hold 1.5% to 2%. Study conclusions and caveats: Generally, naive subsets (rather than memory subsets) showed larger estimated richness.

Comment on this clone: Its antigen is as yet unknown.

Material for sequencing was memory CD4+ T cells sorted from blood. The sample's subset: CD45RA-negative fraction. The V gene is TRBV25-1, the J gene TRBJ2-5, with D possibly matching TRBD2 (5 bases). This TCR was recovered from a woman in her 30s in good health. CDR3 loop: CASNNRSAGQETQYF. DNA for the CDR3: TGTGCCAGCAACAACCGCTCCGCGGGCCAAGAGACCCAGTACTTC.